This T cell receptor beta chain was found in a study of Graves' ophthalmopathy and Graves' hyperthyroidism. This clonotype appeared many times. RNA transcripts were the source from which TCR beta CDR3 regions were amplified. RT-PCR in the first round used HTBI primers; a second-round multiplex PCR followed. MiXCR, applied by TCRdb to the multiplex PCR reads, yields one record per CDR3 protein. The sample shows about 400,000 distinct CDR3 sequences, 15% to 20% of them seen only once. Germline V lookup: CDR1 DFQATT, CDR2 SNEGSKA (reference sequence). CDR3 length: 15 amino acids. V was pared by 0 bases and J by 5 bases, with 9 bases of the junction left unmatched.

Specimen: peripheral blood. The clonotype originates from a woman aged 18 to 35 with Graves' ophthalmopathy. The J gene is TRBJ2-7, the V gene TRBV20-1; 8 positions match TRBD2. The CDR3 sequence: CSAREVAGREDEQYF. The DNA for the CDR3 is TGCAGTGCTAGAGAGGTAGCCGGGAGGGAGGACGAGCAGTACTTC.